Following are 12 T cell receptor beta chains from one sample sequenced in a study of T cells in Graves' hyperthyroidism and ophthalmopathy. Using RNA transcripts as the source, TCR beta CDR3 regions were amplified. HTBI primers were the set used in a first-round RT-PCR of the TCR CDR3. TCRdb re-called the multiplex PCR reads with MiXCR, one entry per CDR3 protein. The table records about 640,000 distinct CDR3 sequences, more than 20% of them present only once. The sequencing sample was made of blood. These receptor sequences come from a man aged 30 to 45 with Graves' ophthalmopathy.

The chain carries TRBV9 and TRBJ2-7; possibly TRBD1 for D (6 bases). The V and J ends lost 0 bases and 6 bases respectively, with 13 bases between them. Germline V gene sequence: CDR1 SGDLS, CDR2 YYNGEE. The CDR3 runs to 14 residues. In nucleotides, the CDR3 is TGTGCCAGCAGCGTAGAGGGGGTCCCCGGCGAGCAGTACTTC. It yields the protein CASSVEGVPGEQYF.

This chain connects TRBV20-1 to TRBJ1-5; 9 bases are a match to TRBD1. Germline V gene lookup returns CDR1 DFQATT and CDR2 SNEGSKA (reference sequence). Trimming at V came to 1 base and at J to 3 bases, leaving 1 base not matched to a gene. The CDR3 spans 14 residues. DNA of the CDR3: TGCAGTGCTAGAGGGACAGGGGACAATCAGCCCCAGCATTTT. Translation gives CSARGTGDNQPQHF.

There are a few counts of this clonotype. V and J are TRBV19 and TRBJ1-5; 8 bases line up with TRBD1. Trimming removed 6 bases from V and 4 bases from J; junction bases left unmatched: 8. CDR1 LNHDA and CDR2 SQIVND come from the germline V gene (reference sequence). The CDR3 covers 15 residues. In DNA form, the CDR3 reads TGTGCCAGTAGATCTTGGGACAGGCAAAATCAGCCCCAGCATTTT. Protein sequence: CASRSWDRQNQPQHF.

This chain joins TRBV6-2 or TRBV6-3 and TRBJ2-1; D not certain. The CDR3 length is 15 residues. Germline CDR1 and CDR2: MNHEY and SVGEGT. Trimming pared 2 bases from V and 8 bases from J, leaving 16 bases between. CDR3 in amino acids: CASSYGSHYTDEQFF. CDR3 DNA sequence: TGTGCCAGCAGTTACGGTTCCCACTACACCGATGAGCAGTTCTTC.

This clonotype came up many times. The CDR3 loop is CSAKWDGYYGYTF. CDR3 nucleotides: TGCAGTGCTAAATGGGACGGTTACTATGGCTACACCTTC. The chain employs TRBV20-1 and TRBJ1-2; possibly TRBD1 for D (5 bases). CDR3 length equals 13 residues. V was cut by 4 bases and J by 3 bases, with 12 bases left in between. Germline-derived CDR1 and CDR2 are DFQATT and SNEGSKA (reference sequence).

This chain joins TRBV18 and TRBJ2-7; D possibly corresponds to TRBD1 (5 bases). Germline V lookup: CDR1 KGHSH, CDR2 LQKENI. This CDR3 has 14 residues. Trimming removed 3 bases from V and 0 bases from J, with 9 bases in between. Here the CDR3 reads CASSPDTNSYEQYF. The CDR3, as DNA: TGTGCCAGCTCACCGGACACAAACTCCTACGAGCAGTACTTC.

V gene TRBV5-6 combines with J gene TRBJ2-2; 13 nucleotides align to TRBD2. The CDR3 is 16 amino acids. With 7 bases clipped from V and 0 bases from J, the junction kept 3 bases outside the gene matches. Germline CDR1 is SGHDT and CDR2 is YYEEEE. The CDR3 sequence: CASGLAGAANTGELFF. The CDR3 DNA reads as TGTGCCAGCGGACTAGCGGGGGCCGCGAACACCGGGGAGCTGTTTTTT. Variable domain in full (rest from reference TRBV5-6 and TRBJ2-2): DAGVTQSPTHLIKTRGQQVTLRCSPKSGHDTVSWYQQALGQGPQFIFQYYEEEERQRGNFPDRFSGHQFPNYSSELNVNALLLGDSALYLCASGLAGAANTGELFFGEGSRLTVL.

In this sample, this clonotype turned up a few times. The J gene is TRBJ2-2, the V gene TRBV4-1; 11 nucleotides line up with TRBD2. There are 19 residues in the CDR3. J gave up 7 bases and V 1 base, and 14 bases lay outside the gene matches. Germline V gene sequence: CDR1 MGHRA, CDR2 YSYEKL. Here the CDR3 reads CASSQAPQTSGMGSGELFF. The DNA for the CDR3 is TGCGCCAGCAGCCAAGCCCCCCAGACTAGCGGGATGGGTAGCGGGGAGCTGTTTTTT.

The table lists this clonotype with a few counts. This chain connects TRBV2 to TRBJ2-1; D possibly corresponds to TRBD2 (6 bases). The V gene's germline CDR1 is SNHLY and CDR2 FYNNEI. This CDR3 has 14 residues. V shed 6 bases and J shed 9 bases, with 18 bases lying between them. CDR3 sequence reads: CASSDGTYIIEQFF. The CDR3 coding sequence is TGTGCCAGCAGCGACGGGACTTACATAATTGAGCAGTTCTTC.

The chain links TRBV5-4 to TRBJ2-7; TRBD2 matches 9 bases. With 0 bases clipped from V and 6 bases from J, the junction kept 7 bases outside the gene matches. CDR1 and CDR2 (germline): SGHNT, YYREEE (reference sequence). The CDR3 runs 15 residues. The CDR3 DNA reads TGTGCCAGCAGCTTGGGGGTTAGCGGGAGAAGCGAGCAGTACTTC. Amino acid sequence: CASSLGVSGRSEQYF.

In its sample, this clonotype was seen many times. The CDR3 here is CAATSGTGELFF. CDR3 DNA: TGTGCAGCTACTAGTGGTACCGGGGAGCTGTTTTTT. The chain joins TRBV2 to TRBJ2-2; perhaps TRBD2 as D (5 bases). The V gene's germline CDR1 is SNHLY and CDR2 FYNNEI. This CDR3 comprises 12 residues.

The chain has TRBV5-4 and TRBJ2-3; D is undetermined. This CDR3 has 13 residues. The V gene lost 4 bases and the J gene lost 6 bases, with 12 bases spanning the gap. The germline CDR1 and CDR2 sequences are SGHNT and YYREEE (reference sequence). The CDR3 region has the DNA TGTGCCAGCAGCATCGACGCGAGGGATACGCAGTATTTT. Translated, it gives CASSIDARDTQYF.